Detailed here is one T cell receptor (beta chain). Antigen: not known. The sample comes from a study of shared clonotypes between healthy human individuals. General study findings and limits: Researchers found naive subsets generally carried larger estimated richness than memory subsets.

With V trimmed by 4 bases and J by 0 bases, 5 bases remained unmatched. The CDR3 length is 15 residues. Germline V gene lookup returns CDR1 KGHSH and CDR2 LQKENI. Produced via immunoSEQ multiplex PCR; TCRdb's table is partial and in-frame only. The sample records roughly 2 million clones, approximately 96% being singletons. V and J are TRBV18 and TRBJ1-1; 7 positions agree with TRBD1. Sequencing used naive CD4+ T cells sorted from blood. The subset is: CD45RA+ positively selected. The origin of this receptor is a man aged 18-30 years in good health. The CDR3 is CASSLGTALNTEAFF. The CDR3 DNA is TGTGCCAGCTCACTTGGGACAGCTTTGAACACTGAAGCTTTCTTT. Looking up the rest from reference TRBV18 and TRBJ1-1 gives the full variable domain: NAGVMQNPRHLVRRRGQEARLRCSPMKGHSHVYWYRQLPEEGLKFMVYLQKENIIDESGMPKERFSAEFPKEGPSILRIQQVVRGDSAAYFCASSLGTALNTEAFFGQGTRLTVV.